The sequence of this TCR beta chain was determined in a study of blood T cell repertoires in COVID-19. Background on the study: Both acute and convalescent COVID-19 samples were obtained from the United States, Italy and Spain. In each case, the material was cDNA or gDNA derived from T cells, B-cell-depleted T cells, or PBMCs.

The authors' processing: Estimation of nucleated cell counts relied on the amplification of reference gene primers. This table comes from immunoSEQ multiplex PCR, and its TCRdb copy is limited to in-frame clones, with some not included. Clonal size and the V and J genes are those of that table, whereas D and trimming came from the DNA. The table includes 12,000 to 15,000 clones, roughly 88% detected once. The sequenced sample consisted of peripheral blood. This receptor was identified in a human donor in a cohort sampled during active COVID-19.

The CDR3 protein is CASRAGTGYGYTF. The CDR3 region has the DNA TGTGCCAGCAGGGCTGGGACAGGTTATGGCTACACCTTC. The gene calls are TRBV2 and TRBJ1-2; 8 nucleotides agree with TRBD1. Trimming cost V 6 bases and J 5 bases; bases outside gene matches: 5. The CDR3 consists of 13 residues. Germline V gene lookup returns CDR1 SNHLY and CDR2 FYNNEI.